The T cell receptor (beta chain) under discussion was sequenced for a study of cytomegalovirus exposure and HLA in healthy donors. On the study more broadly: Earlier sequencing of some 170 million T cells yielded approximately 100 million unique TCR beta sequences. The study's findings and limits: The later analysis indicated that the majority of CMV-associated TCR beta chains appeared HLA-restricted. Most TCR sequences showed up rarely, but some public TCRs showed up in many donors.

The V gene's germline CDR1 is MGHDK and CDR2 SYGVNS. The CDR3 has 16 amino acids. Trimming removed 4 bases from V and 2 bases from J; junction bases left unmatched: 7. Notes on this clone: What it recognizes is unknown.

Vbeta (60) and Jbeta (13) primers were used in the PCR. Profiling relied on immunoSEQ multiplex PCR, and the TCRdb table lists in-frame clones only, not all of them. This table holds approximately 42,000 clones, roughly 80% found once. Input material: PBMCs. V gene TRBV25-1 combines with J gene TRBJ2-1, with TRBD1 matching 8 bases. The sequence was obtained from a man aged 45 to 65 in good health and CMV-seronegative. In nucleotides, the CDR3 is TGTGCCAGCAGTGGGAATGGACAGGGCGCCTACAATGAGCAGTTCTTC. Protein product: CASSGNGQGAYNEQFF.